Given below is one T cell receptor beta chain in context. These data are taken from a study of blood T cell repertoires in COVID-19. V trimming: 2 bases; J trimming: 6 bases; junction bases outside the gene matches: 4. CDR3 length: 14 amino acids. CDR1 MNHEY and CDR2 SVGAGI come from the germline V gene. Profiling relied on immunoSEQ multiplex PCR, and the TCRdb table lists in-frame clones only, not all of them. Of approximately 290,000 clones listed, around 82% are singletons. The TCR originated in a human donor with COVID-19, enrolled during active disease. The donor label of this sample is uncertain. Sequenced input: peripheral blood. V is TRBV6-5 and J is TRBJ2-7, with 10 bases lining up with TRBD2. The CDR3 DNA reads TGTGCCAGCAGTTACAGATTAGCGGGAGGCGAGCAGTACTTC. Translating it yields CASSYRLAGGEQYF.